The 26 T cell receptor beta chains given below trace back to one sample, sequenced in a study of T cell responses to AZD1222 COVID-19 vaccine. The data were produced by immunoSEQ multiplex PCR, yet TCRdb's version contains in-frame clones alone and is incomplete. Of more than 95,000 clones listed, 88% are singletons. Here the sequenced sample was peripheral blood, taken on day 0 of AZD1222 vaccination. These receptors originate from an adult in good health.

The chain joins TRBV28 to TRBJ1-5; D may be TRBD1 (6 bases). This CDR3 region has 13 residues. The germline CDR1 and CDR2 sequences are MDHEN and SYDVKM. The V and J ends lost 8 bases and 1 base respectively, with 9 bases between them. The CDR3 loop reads CASAGVSNQPQHF. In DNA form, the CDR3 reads TGTGCCAGCGCAGGGGTGAGCAATCAGCCCCAGCATTTT.

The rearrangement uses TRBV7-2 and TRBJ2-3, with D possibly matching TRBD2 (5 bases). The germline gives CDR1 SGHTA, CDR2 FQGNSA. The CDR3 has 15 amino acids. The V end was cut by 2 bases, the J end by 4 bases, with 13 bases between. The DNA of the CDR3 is TGTGCCAGCAGCTTAAACCCCCTAGCCGCAGATACGCAGTATTTT. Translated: CASSLNPLAADTQYF.

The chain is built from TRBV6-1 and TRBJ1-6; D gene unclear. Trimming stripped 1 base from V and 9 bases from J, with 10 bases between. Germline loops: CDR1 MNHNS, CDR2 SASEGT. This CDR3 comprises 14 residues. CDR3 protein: CASSEGPPGSPLHF. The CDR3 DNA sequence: TGTGCCAGCAGTGAAGGCCCCCCCGGTTCACCCCTCCACTTT.

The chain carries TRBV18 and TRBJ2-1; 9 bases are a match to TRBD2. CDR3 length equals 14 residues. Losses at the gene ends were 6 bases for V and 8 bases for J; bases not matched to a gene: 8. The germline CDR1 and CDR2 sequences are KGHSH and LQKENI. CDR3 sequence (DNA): TGTGCCAGCTCTGGGACTAGCTTCAACGATGAGCAGTTCTTC. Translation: CASSGTSFNDEQFF.

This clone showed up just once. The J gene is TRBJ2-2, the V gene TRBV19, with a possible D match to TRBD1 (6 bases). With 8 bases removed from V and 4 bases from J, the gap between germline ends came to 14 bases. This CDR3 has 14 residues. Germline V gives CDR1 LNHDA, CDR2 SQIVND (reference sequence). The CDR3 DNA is TGTGCCAGTGTCTACAGGGCCGGCACCGGGGAGCTGTTTTTT. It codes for CASVYRAGTGELFF.

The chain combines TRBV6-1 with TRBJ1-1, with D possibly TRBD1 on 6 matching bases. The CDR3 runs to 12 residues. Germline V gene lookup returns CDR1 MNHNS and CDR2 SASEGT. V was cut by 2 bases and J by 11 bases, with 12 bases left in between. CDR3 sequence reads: CASSELGGGAFF. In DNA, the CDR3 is TGTGCCAGCAGTGAATTAGGAGGGGGGGCTTTCTTT.

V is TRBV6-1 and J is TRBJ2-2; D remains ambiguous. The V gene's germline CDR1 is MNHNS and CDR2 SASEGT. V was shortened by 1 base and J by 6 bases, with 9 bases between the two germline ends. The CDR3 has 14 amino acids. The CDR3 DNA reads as TGTGCCAGCAGTGAAGGGCAGGACGCCGGGGAGCTGTTTTTT. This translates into CASSEGQDAGELFF.

The CDR3 DNA reads as TGTGCCAGCAGTTATGACACCGGGGAGCTGTTTTTT. Translating gives CASSYDTGELFF. The gene calls are TRBV6-1 and TRBJ2-2; D is uncertain. Germline V CDR1 and CDR2: MNHNS, SASEGT. V was trimmed by 5 bases and J by 3 bases, leaving 4 bases between them. The CDR3 consists of 12 residues.

In DNA form, the CDR3 reads TGTGCCAGCAGTTACGGGGGGGTCTCTGAAAAACTGTTTTTT. Encoded protein: CASSYGGVSEKLFF. The rearrangement links TRBV6-6 to TRBJ1-4; maybe TRBD1 (5 bases). Trimming took off 2 bases at V and 7 bases at J, with 11 bases between the two ends. CDR1 MNHNY and CDR2 SVGAGI come from the germline V gene (reference sequence). The CDR3 extends over 14 amino acids.

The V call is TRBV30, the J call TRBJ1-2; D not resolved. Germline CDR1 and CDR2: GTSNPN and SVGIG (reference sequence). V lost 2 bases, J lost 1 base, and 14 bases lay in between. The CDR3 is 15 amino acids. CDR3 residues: CAWSLPRMVNYGYTF. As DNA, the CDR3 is TGTGCCTGGAGTCTCCCCCGAATGGTTAACTATGGCTACACCTTC. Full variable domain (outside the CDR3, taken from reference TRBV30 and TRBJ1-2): SQTIHQWPATLVQPVGSPLSLECTVEGTSNPNLYWYRQAAGRGLQLLFYSVGIGQISSEVPQNLSASRPQDRQFILSSKKLLLSDSGFYLCAWSLPRMVNYGYTFGSGTRLTVV.

CDR3 nucleotide sequence: TGTGCCAGTTCCGGAACAGGGGACGGATACGAGCAGTACTTC. Translation gives CASSGTGDGYEQYF. This chain joins TRBV19 and TRBJ2-7, with 7 bases lining up with TRBD1. The CDR3 runs to 14 residues. The trim removed 8 bases at V and 4 bases at J, leaving 11 bases unmatched. Germline V gene sequence: CDR1 LNHDA, CDR2 SQIVND (reference sequence).

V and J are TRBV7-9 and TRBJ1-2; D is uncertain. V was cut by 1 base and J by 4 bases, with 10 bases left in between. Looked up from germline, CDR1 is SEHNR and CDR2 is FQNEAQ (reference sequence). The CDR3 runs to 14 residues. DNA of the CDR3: TGTGCCAGCAGCTTAGGGACGGCGACCTATGGCTACACCTTC. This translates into CASSLGTATYGYTF.

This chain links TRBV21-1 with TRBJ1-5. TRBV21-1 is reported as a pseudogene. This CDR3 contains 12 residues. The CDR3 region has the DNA TGTGCCAGCAGCAAAGAAGACGTCCCCCAGCATTTT. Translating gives CASSKEDVPQHF.

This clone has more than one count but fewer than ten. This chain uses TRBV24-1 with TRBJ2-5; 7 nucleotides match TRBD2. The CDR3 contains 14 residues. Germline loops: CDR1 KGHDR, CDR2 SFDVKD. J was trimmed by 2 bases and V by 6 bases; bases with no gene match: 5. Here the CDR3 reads CATSQTSDQETQYF. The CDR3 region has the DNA TGTGCCACCAGTCAAACTAGCGATCAAGAGACCCAGTACTTC.

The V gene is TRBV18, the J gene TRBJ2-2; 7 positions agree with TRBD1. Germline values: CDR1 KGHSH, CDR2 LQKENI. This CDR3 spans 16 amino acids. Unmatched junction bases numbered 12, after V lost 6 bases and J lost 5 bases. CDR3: CASSPEHLRGTGELFF. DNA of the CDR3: TGTGCCAGCTCGCCTGAGCACCTCAGGGGGACCGGGGAGCTGTTTTTT. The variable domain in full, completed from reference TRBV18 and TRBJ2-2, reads NAGVMQNPRHLVRRRGQEARLRCSPMKGHSHVYWYRQLPEEGLKFMVYLQKENIIDESGMPKERFSAEFPKEGPSILRIQQVVRGDSAAYFCASSPEHLRGTGELFFGEGSRLTVL.

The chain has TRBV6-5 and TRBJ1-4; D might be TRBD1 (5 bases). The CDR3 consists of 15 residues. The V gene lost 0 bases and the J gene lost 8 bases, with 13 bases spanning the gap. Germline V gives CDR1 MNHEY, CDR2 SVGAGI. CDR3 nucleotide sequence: TGTGCCAGCAGTTACTCGGGGCCCAGTGTGGAAAAACTGTTTTTT. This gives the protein CASSYSGPSVEKLFF.

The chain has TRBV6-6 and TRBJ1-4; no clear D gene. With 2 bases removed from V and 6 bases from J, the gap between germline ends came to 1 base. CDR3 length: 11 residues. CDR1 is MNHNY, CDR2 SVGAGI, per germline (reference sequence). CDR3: CASSYHEKLFF. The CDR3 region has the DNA TGTGCCAGCAGTTACCATGAAAAACTGTTTTTT.

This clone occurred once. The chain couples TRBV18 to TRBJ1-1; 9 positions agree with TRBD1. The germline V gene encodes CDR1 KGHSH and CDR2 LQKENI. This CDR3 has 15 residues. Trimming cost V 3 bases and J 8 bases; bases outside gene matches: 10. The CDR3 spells CASSPSRRTGAEAFF. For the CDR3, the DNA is TGTGCCAGCTCACCTTCCCGAAGGACAGGGGCAGAAGCTTTCTTT. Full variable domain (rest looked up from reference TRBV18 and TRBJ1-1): NAGVMQNPRHLVRRRGQEARLRCSPMKGHSHVYWYRQLPEEGLKFMVYLQKENIIDESGMPKERFSAEFPKEGPSILRIQQVVRGDSAAYFCASSPSRRTGAEAFFGQGTRLTVV.

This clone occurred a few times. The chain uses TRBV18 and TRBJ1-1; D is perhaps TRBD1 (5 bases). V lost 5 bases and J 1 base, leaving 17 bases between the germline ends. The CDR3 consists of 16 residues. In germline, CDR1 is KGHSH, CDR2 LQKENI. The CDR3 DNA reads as TGTGCCAGCTCAATAGCCCCCGGGGGAGAGAACACTGAAGCTTTCTTT. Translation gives CASSIAPGGENTEAFF.

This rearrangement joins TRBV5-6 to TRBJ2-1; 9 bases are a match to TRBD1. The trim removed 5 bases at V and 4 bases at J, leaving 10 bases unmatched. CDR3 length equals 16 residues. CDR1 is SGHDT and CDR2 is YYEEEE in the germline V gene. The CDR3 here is CASRWTGANLYNEQFF. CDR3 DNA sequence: TGTGCCAGCAGGTGGACAGGGGCGAACCTTTACAATGAGCAGTTCTTC.

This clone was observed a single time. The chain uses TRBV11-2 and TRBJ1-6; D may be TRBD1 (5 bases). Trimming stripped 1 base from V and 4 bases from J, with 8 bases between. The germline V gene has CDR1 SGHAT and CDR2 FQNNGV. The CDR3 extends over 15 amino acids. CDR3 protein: CASSLVGGYNSPLHF. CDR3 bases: TGTGCCAGCAGCTTAGTCGGGGGGTATAATTCACCCCTCCACTTT.

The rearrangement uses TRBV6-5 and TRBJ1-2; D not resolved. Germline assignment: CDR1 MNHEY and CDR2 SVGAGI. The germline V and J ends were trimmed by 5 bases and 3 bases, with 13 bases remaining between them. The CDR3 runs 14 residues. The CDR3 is CASSPGSGHYGYTF. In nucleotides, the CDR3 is TGTGCCAGCAGTCCCGGGTCTGGGCACTATGGCTACACCTTC.

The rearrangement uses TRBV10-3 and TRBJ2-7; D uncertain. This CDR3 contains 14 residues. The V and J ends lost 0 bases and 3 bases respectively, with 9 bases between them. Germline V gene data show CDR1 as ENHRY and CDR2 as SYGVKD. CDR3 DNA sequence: TGTGCCATCAGTGAGTCAGGCCCTGGCTACGAGCAGTACTTC. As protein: CAISESGPGYEQYF.

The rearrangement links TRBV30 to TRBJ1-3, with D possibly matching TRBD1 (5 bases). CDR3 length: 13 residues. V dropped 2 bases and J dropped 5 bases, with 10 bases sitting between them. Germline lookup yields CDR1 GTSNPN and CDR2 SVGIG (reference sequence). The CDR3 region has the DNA TGTGCCTGGAGTAGGCAGGGACGAAACACCATATATTTT. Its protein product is CAWSRQGRNTIYF.

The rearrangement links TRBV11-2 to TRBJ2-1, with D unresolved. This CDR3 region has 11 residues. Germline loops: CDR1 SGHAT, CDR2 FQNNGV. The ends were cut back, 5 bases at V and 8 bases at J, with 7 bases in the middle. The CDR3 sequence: CASSPLYEQFF. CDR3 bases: TGTGCCAGCAGCCCGCTCTATGAGCAGTTCTTC.

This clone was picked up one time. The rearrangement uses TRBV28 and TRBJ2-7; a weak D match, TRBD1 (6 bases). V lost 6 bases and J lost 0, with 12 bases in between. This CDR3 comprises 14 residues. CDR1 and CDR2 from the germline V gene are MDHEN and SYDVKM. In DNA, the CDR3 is TGTGCCAGCAGCTCCGGACAGAACTCCTACGAGCAGTACTTC. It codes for CASSSGQNSYEQYF.